This T cell receptor (beta chain) was identified during a study of cytomegalovirus exposure and HLA in healthy donors. Background on the study: HLA-typed donors contributed about 85 million unique TCRs, which were held in an early data release. Within the Caucasian-associated ancestry cluster were roughly 79% of the 398 genotyped donors.

About this clone: Its antigen is unidentified.

J was trimmed by 3 bases and V by 2 bases; bases with no gene match: 3. CDR3 length: 16 amino acids. Germline CDR1 is LGHNA and CDR2 is YNFKEQ. Primers: 60 Vbeta forward and 13 Jbeta reverse. The protocol was immunoSEQ multiplex PCR, while the TCRdb copy is restricted to in-frame clones and leaves out a portion. This listing includes roughly 42,000 clones. General study points: Roughly even sequencing depth across donors was the assumption behind the presence/absence analyses. The study carried out a later analysis of TCR beta sequences. It associated under 20,000 of them with specific HLA alleles at a false discovery rate of 0.05.

The sequencing sample was made of PBMCs. The rearrangement joins TRBV4-2 to TRBJ2-5; 13 bases are a match to TRBD2. This receptor was obtained from a man aged 25 to 40 in good health and CMV-seronegative. CDR3 bases: TGTGCCAGCAGCCAATGGACTAGCGGGAGTGAAGAGACCCAGTACTTC. This codes for CASSQWTSGSEETQYF.